The T cell receptor beta chain described here comes from a study of cytomegalovirus exposure and HLA in healthy donors. Turning to the study itself: The Caucasian-associated ancestry cluster contained about four fifths of the roughly 400 genotyped donors.

Study observations and caveats: Common viral pathogens seemed, in a later analysis, to connect with several of the most significant clusters. Later work found most CMV-associated TCR beta chains apparently HLA-restricted.

In the case of this clone: Its cognate antigen is unknown.

J was trimmed by 4 bases and V by 4 bases; bases with no gene match: 7. The germline gives CDR1 SGHNT, CDR2 YYREEE (reference sequence). There are 15 residues in the CDR3. Both 60 Vbeta primers and 13 Jbeta primers went into the PCR. Clones were sequenced by immunoSEQ multiplex PCR, and TCRdb holds only the in-frame ones, with some missing. The sample gives roughly 290,000 clones, roughly 90% of which show up once; about 2% is in the top ten. Sequencing was performed on PBMCs. The receptor comes from a woman aged 18-29 years in good health and CMV-seronegative. J is TRBJ1-2 and V is TRBV5-4; TRBD1 matches at 10 bases. CDR3 coding DNA: TGTGCCAGCAGCCCAGACAGGGGGCGGGTCTATGGCTACACCTTC. The encoded protein is CASSPDRGRVYGYTF. Drawing the rest from reference TRBV5-4 and TRBJ1-2, the complete variable domain is ETGVTQSPTHLIKTRGQQVTLRCSSQSGHNTVSWYQQALGQGPQFIFQYYREEENGRGNFPPRFSGLQFPNYSSELNVNALELDDSALYLCASSPDRGRVYGYTFGSGTRLTVV.